This T cell receptor (beta chain) comes out of a study of blood T cell repertoires in COVID-19. Looking at the study overall: The analysed material was cDNA or gDNA that came from T cells, B-cell-depleted T cells, or PBMCs.

Researchers sorted participants into cohorts using their self-reported clinical history. V lost 0 bases to trimming and J lost 6 bases, with 11 bases between them. The V gene's germline CDR1 is SQVTM and CDR2 ANQGSEA. The CDR3 contains 13 residues. Using immunoSEQ multiplex PCR, the repertoire was profiled, and TCRdb retains in-frame clones only, with some absent. Here the sample spans 150,000 to 200,000 clones, roughly four fifths being singletons. What was sequenced was PBMCs or T cells enriched from blood (not recorded which). The clonotype originates from a man in his fifties who had recovered from COVID-19. V and J are TRBV29-1 and TRBJ1-2; D ambiguous. The CDR3 nucleotides read TGCAGCGTTGAAGATATAGAGGAAGATGGCTACACCTTC. This codes for CSVEDIEEDGYTF.